The T cell receptor beta chain described here comes from a study of blood T cell repertoires in COVID-19. With 6 bases removed from V and 1 base from J, the gap between germline ends came to 16 bases. Germline CDR1 and CDR2: SGDLS and YYNGEE. CDR3 length: 15 amino acids. Some clones are missing from TCRdb's copy, which holds only in-frame ones; the method was immunoSEQ multiplex PCR. The table includes about 140,000 clones, approximately 87% detected once. The receptor comes from a man aged 60-69 years who had recovered from COVID-19. The sample was PBMCs or T cells enriched from blood (not recorded which). The rearrangement uses TRBV9 and TRBJ1-2, with D possibly matching TRBD1 (5 bases). The CDR3 sequence: CASTKGAIYNYGYTF. The CDR3 nucleotides read TGTGCCAGCACCAAAGGGGCAATTTATAACTATGGCTACACCTTC.